The 8 T cell receptor beta chains listed next were all sequenced from one sample in a study of T cells in Graves' hyperthyroidism and ophthalmopathy. Authors of the study amplified TCR beta CDR3 regions from RNA transcripts. Researchers ran a first-round RT-PCR on the TCR CDR3 using the HTBI primer set. TCRdb used MiXCR to reprocess the multiplex PCR reads, holding one entry per CDR3 protein. The sample lists fewer than 900,000 distinct CDR3 sequences, roughly a sixth occurring once. Sequenced sample: blood. The receptor set was obtained from a woman in her forties or fifties with Graves' hyperthyroidism that later progressed to Graves' ophthalmopathy.

The chain combines TRBV5-1 with TRBJ2-5, with TRBD1 matching over 9 bases. The J segment lost 5 bases and the V segment lost 5 bases, leaving 7 bases of the junction unmatched. There are 14 residues in the CDR3. CDR1 and CDR2 from the germline V gene are SGHRS and YFSETQ. The CDR3 DNA reads TGCGCCAGCAGGCCCGACAGGGGGTGGGAGACCCAGTACTTC. It encodes CASRPDRGWETQYF.

This clonotype was detected ten times or more. The rearrangement uses TRBV13 and TRBJ2-1, with D hard to call. The V gene's germline CDR1 is PRHDT and CDR2 FYEKMQ (reference sequence). The CDR3 is 12 residues long. Trimming cost V 6 bases and J 2 bases, with 5 bases left between them. The CDR3 bases are TGTGCCAGCAGGGGCCCCTACAATGAGCAGTTCTTC. Translating gives CASRGPYNEQFF. Full variable domain (outside the CDR3, taken from reference TRBV13 and TRBJ2-1): AAGVIQSPRHLIKEKRETATLKCYPIPRHDTVYWYQQGPGQDPQFLISFYEKMQSDKGSIPDRFSAQQFSDYHSELNMSSLELGDSALYFCASRGPYNEQFFGPGTRLTVL.

This clonotype has at least ten counts. The chain is built from TRBV11-3 and TRBJ2-1, with a possible D match to TRBD1 (6 bases). Germline V CDR1 and CDR2: SGHNT, YENEEA. The CDR3 runs 16 residues. With 1 base removed from V and 0 bases from J, the gap between germline ends came to 10 bases. The CDR3 DNA reads TGTGCCAGCAGCTTAGGAGGACAGTCCTCCTACAATGAGCAGTTCTTC. It encodes CASSLGGQSSYNEQFF.

The V and J genes are TRBV6-2 or TRBV6-3 and TRBJ2-2, with D perhaps being TRBD1 or TRBD2 (6 bases each). CDR1 is MNHEY and CDR2 is SVGEGT in the germline V gene. The CDR3 has 13 residues. V was clipped by 8 bases and J by 8 bases, with 15 bases between them. Written as DNA, the CDR3 is TGTGCCAGCGCCTTCCGGGGGCGGGGGGAGCTGTTTTTT. This translates into CASAFRGRGELFF.

Remarks on this clonotype: An end of the junction differs from the germline gene, which may be a read error. CDR3 in DNA: TGTGCCAGCAGAGAGACAGGGCCGAACTCTGGCTACACCTTC. It codes for CASRETGPNSGYTF. The chain has TRBV6-1 and TRBJ1-2, with TRBD1 identical over 7 bases. This CDR3 is 14 amino acids long. Germline V lookup: CDR1 MNHNS, CDR2 SASEGT.

This clonotype occurred many times. DNA of the CDR3: TGCAGTGCTTCCTATCGGGGGTCCAGGAACGAGCAGTACTTC. It specifies CSASYRGSRNEQYF. The chain recombines TRBV20-1 with TRBJ2-7; perhaps TRBD2 as D (6 bases). This CDR3 region has 14 residues. The germline V gene encodes CDR1 DFQATT and CDR2 SNEGSKA (reference sequence). The V end lost 5 bases, the J end lost 5 bases, and 19 bases lay between the germline ends.

The genes are TRBV19 and TRBJ2-7; unclear D gene. Trimming shortened V by 0 bases and J by 0 bases, and 6 bases separated the two germline ends. This CDR3 is built from 14 residues. Germline V gene sequence: CDR1 LNHDA, CDR2 SQIVND (reference sequence). The CDR3 reads CASSIEDDSYEQYF. CDR3 coding DNA: TGTGCCAGTAGTATAGAGGACGACTCCTACGAGCAGTACTTC.

The CDR3 here is CASSLIPGVTDTQYF. The CDR3 coding sequence is TGTGCCAGCAGCTTAATCCCAGGAGTCACAGATACGCAGTATTTT. The chain employs TRBV7-2 and TRBJ2-3; D call uncertain. Germline V gene data show CDR1 as SGHTA and CDR2 as FQGNSA. The CDR3 runs to 15 residues. Trimming removed 2 bases from V and 2 bases from J, with 11 bases in between.